These T cell receptor beta chains were read from a single sample in a study of human versus mouse CDR3 diversity and MHC coevolution. Profiled with immunoSEQ multiplex PCR; TCRdb holds only in-frame clones, not every one. The repertoire holds 45,000 to 75,000 clones, around 94% seen once, with under 20% in the top ten. The source material was naive CD4+ T cells from blood. The receptors were sampled from a person aged 55 to 75 in good health. CDR3s include the opening cysteine and the closing phenylalanine or tryptophan. Each record gives: CDR3 protein, CDR3 DNA, J gene, D gene, clone size, V gene. The D gene is left open where the match is weak. Some rows have no size entry. The others give once, few or many, or a class for an expanded clone.

CDR3aa: CASVDRLTEAFF
CDR3nt: TGTGCCAGCGTGGACAGGCTCACTGAAGCTTTCTTT
j_gene: TRBJ1-1
d_gene: TRBD1
abundance: few
v_gene: TRBV2

CDR3aa: CASSEKRSNTGELFF
CDR3nt: TGTGCCAGCAGTGAAAAGCGGTCGAACACCGGGGAGCTGTTTTTT
j_gene: TRBJ2-2
d_gene: -
abundance: -
v_gene: TRBV2

CDR3aa: CASSPEGRGTADTQYF
CDR3nt: TGTGCCAGTAGTCCAGAGGGTCGGGGAACGGCAGATACGCAGTATTTT
j_gene: TRBJ2-3
d_gene: -
abundance: -
v_gene: TRBV19

CDR3aa: CAISESGSLETQYF
CDR3nt: TGTGCCATCAGTGAGTCTGGTAGCTTGGAGACCCAGTACTTC
j_gene: TRBJ2-5
d_gene: -
abundance: once
v_gene: TRBV10-3

CDR3aa: CASSEYGDSNYGYTF
CDR3nt: TGTGCCAGCAGTGAATATGGAGACAGCAACTATGGCTACACCTTC
j_gene: TRBJ1-2
d_gene: -
abundance: -
v_gene: TRBV25-1

CDR3aa: CAWSVQGGRNEQYF
CDR3nt: TGTGCCTGGAGTGTACAGGGGGGCCGGAACGAGCAGTACTTC
j_gene: TRBJ2-7
d_gene: TRBD1
abundance: few
v_gene: TRBV30

CDR3aa: CASSPTGEGAGELFF
CDR3nt: TGCGCCAGCAGCCCGACAGGGGAAGGGGCCGGGGAGCTGTTTTTT
j_gene: TRBJ2-2
d_gene: TRBD1
abundance: -
v_gene: TRBV5-1

CDR3aa: CASSLSVSNEQYF
CDR3nt: TGTGCCAGCAGCTTAAGCGTCAGTAACGAGCAGTACTTC
j_gene: TRBJ2-7
d_gene: -
abundance: -
v_gene: TRBV7-7

CDR3aa: CASSGDSQETQYF
CDR3nt: TGTGCCAGTAGCGGAGACAGTCAAGAGACCCAGTACTTC
j_gene: TRBJ2-5
d_gene: -
abundance: -
v_gene: TRBV19

CDR3aa: CASSRQGSTGELFF
CDR3nt: TGTGCCAGCAGCCGACAGGGTAGCACCGGGGAGCTGTTTTTT
j_gene: TRBJ2-2
d_gene: TRBD1
abundance: -
v_gene: TRBV6-5

CDR3aa: CASSSLRGGSAGNTIYF
CDR3nt: TGTGCCAGCAGCTCGTTACGGGGGGGCTCAGCTGGAAACACCATATATTTT
j_gene: TRBJ1-3
d_gene: -
abundance: -
v_gene: TRBV5-5

CDR3aa: CASSLYGQGAQETQYF
CDR3nt: TGCGCCAGCAGCTTGTATGGACAGGGCGCGCAAGAGACCCAGTACTTC
j_gene: TRBJ2-5
d_gene: TRBD1
abundance: -
v_gene: TRBV5-1

CDR3aa: CASSLDGRSWEQYF
CDR3nt: TGCGCCAGCAGCTTGGATGGCAGGTCCTGGGAGCAGTACTTC
j_gene: TRBJ2-7
d_gene: -
abundance: -
v_gene: TRBV5-1

CDR3aa: CASSDASGGESNEKLFF
CDR3nt: TGTGCCAGCAGTGATGCTTCAGGGGGCGAATCTAATGAAAAACTGTTTTTT
j_gene: TRBJ1-4
d_gene: TRBD1
abundance: -
v_gene: TRBV2

CDR3aa: CASSTGVAEAFF
CDR3nt: TGTGCCAGCAGTACAGGGGTCGCTGAAGCTTTCTTT
j_gene: TRBJ1-1
d_gene: TRBD1
abundance: few
v_gene: TRBV5-4

CDR3aa: CASSLGATNEQFF
CDR3nt: TGTGCCAGCAGCTTGGGAGCAACCAATGAGCAGTTCTTC
j_gene: TRBJ2-1
d_gene: -
abundance: -
v_gene: TRBV5-4

CDR3aa: CASSLIPSGRRNEQFF
CDR3nt: TGTGCCAGCAGCTTAATTCCTAGCGGGAGGAGAAATGAGCAGTTCTTC
j_gene: TRBJ2-1
d_gene: TRBD2
abundance: -
v_gene: TRBV7-3

CDR3aa: CASRPSPSSGNTIYF
CDR3nt: TGTGCCAGTAGGCCCTCACCGAGCTCTGGAAACACCATATATTTT
j_gene: TRBJ1-3
d_gene: -
abundance: few
v_gene: TRBV19

CDR3aa: CASSMGLNSPLHF
CDR3nt: TGTGCCAGCAGCATGGGACTGAATTCACCCCTCCACTTT
j_gene: TRBJ1-6
d_gene: -
abundance: few
v_gene: TRBV13

CDR3aa: CATHIWNQPQHF
CDR3nt: TGTGCGACTCACATCTGGAATCAGCCCCAGCATTTT
j_gene: TRBJ1-5
d_gene: -
abundance: -
v_gene: TRBV28

CDR3aa: CASSYSIFGDTEAFF
CDR3nt: TGTGCCAGCAGTTACTCTATTTTCGGGGACACTGAAGCTTTCTTT
j_gene: TRBJ1-1
d_gene: -
abundance: -
v_gene: TRBV6-6

CDR3aa: CASSFETGVQPQHF
CDR3nt: TGTGCCAGCAGCTTCGAGACAGGGGTTCAGCCCCAGCATTTT
j_gene: TRBJ1-5
d_gene: TRBD1
abundance: -
v_gene: TRBV5-8

CDR3aa: CASSPIAGGNTGELFF
CDR3nt: TGTGCCAGCTCTCCTATAGCGGGAGGAAACACCGGGGAGCTGTTTTTT
j_gene: TRBJ2-2
d_gene: TRBD2
abundance: -
v_gene: TRBV18

CDR3aa: CSVDGRGNTDTQYF
CDR3nt: TGCAGCGTTGATGGCAGGGGAAACACAGATACGCAGTATTTT
j_gene: TRBJ2-3
d_gene: -
abundance: -
v_gene: TRBV29-1

CDR3aa: CASRVTQNTGELFF
CDR3nt: TGTGCCAGCAGAGTAACACAGAACACCGGGGAGCTGTTTTTT
j_gene: TRBJ2-2
d_gene: -
abundance: -
v_gene: TRBV25-1

CDR3aa: CASSLETGPNYYEQYF
CDR3nt: TGCGCCAGCAGCTTGGAAACAGGGCCCAACTACTACGAGCAGTACTTC
j_gene: TRBJ2-7
d_gene: -
abundance: once
v_gene: TRBV5-1

CDR3aa: CASSLNGGRGEQYF
CDR3nt: TGTGCCAGCAGCTTAAATGGCGGGAGAGGGGAGCAGTACTTC
j_gene: TRBJ2-7
d_gene: TRBD2
abundance: -
v_gene: TRBV7-3

CDR3aa: CASIPDRGGYEQYF
CDR3nt: TGTGCCAGCATCCCCGACAGGGGAGGGTACGAGCAGTACTTC
j_gene: TRBJ2-7
d_gene: -
abundance: -
v_gene: TRBV6-5

CDR3aa: CASSPQREKGTDTQYF
CDR3nt: TGTGCCAGTAGTCCCCAGCGGGAGAAGGGCACAGATACGCAGTATTTT
j_gene: TRBJ2-3
d_gene: TRBD2
abundance: -
v_gene: TRBV19

CDR3aa: CASSLTSGSRNEQFF
CDR3nt: TGTGCCAGCAGCTTGACCAGCGGGAGTAGGAATGAGCAGTTCTTC
j_gene: TRBJ2-1
d_gene: TRBD2
abundance: -
v_gene: TRBV5-4

CDR3aa: CASSPTHNTGELFF
CDR3nt: TGTGCCAGCAGCCCGACTCATAACACCGGGGAGCTGTTTTTT
j_gene: TRBJ2-2
d_gene: -
abundance: -
v_gene: TRBV7-3

CDR3aa: CASSSTGRTIYF
CDR3nt: TGTGCCAGCAGTTCCACAGGGCGCACCATATATTTT
j_gene: TRBJ1-3
d_gene: -
abundance: -
v_gene: TRBV6-5

CDR3aa: CASSWGPGLAAGETQYF
CDR3nt: TGCGCCAGCAGCTGGGGACCCGGACTAGCGGCTGGGGAGACCCAGTACTTC
j_gene: TRBJ2-5
d_gene: TRBD2
abundance: -
v_gene: TRBV5-1

CDR3aa: CASSYRDRGSYEQYF
CDR3nt: TGTGCCAGCAGTTACCGGGACAGGGGCTCCTACGAGCAGTACTTC
j_gene: TRBJ2-7
d_gene: TRBD1
abundance: few
v_gene: TRBV6-5

CDR3aa: CASSTRGSSVPNEKLFF
CDR3nt: TGCGCCAGCAGCACGAGGGGGAGCAGCGTGCCTAATGAAAAACTGTTTTTT
j_gene: TRBJ1-4
d_gene: -
abundance: -
v_gene: TRBV5-1

CDR3aa: CASSPARGLNEKLFF
CDR3nt: TGTGCCAGCTCACCAGCCCGGGGACTTAATGAAAAACTGTTTTTT
j_gene: TRBJ1-4
d_gene: -
abundance: -
v_gene: TRBV18

CDR3aa: CASSLNAVAGAVVNEQFF
CDR3nt: TGTGCCAGCAGCTTAAATGCGGTAGCGGGAGCGGTCGTGAATGAGCAGTTCTTC
j_gene: TRBJ2-1
d_gene: TRBD2
abundance: -
v_gene: TRBV7-3

CDR3aa: CASTRSSGRLEQYF
CDR3nt: TGTGCCAGCACCCGTTCTAGCGGGAGGTTAGAGCAGTACTTC
j_gene: TRBJ2-7
d_gene: TRBD2
abundance: -
v_gene: TRBV7-8

CDR3aa: CASRGTSGSADTQYF
CDR3nt: TGTGCCAGCAGGGGGACTAGCGGGAGCGCAGATACGCAGTATTTT
j_gene: TRBJ2-3
d_gene: TRBD2
abundance: -
v_gene: TRBV2

CDR3aa: CASSKELGTGNSPLHF
CDR3nt: TGTGCCAGCAGCAAAGAGTTGGGGACAGGGAATTCACCCCTCCACTTT
j_gene: TRBJ1-6
d_gene: -
abundance: -
v_gene: TRBV21-1

CDR3aa: CASTGGPANNEQFF
CDR3nt: TGTGCCAGCACTGGCGGCCCTGCGAACAATGAGCAGTTCTTC
j_gene: TRBJ2-1
d_gene: -
abundance: -
v_gene: TRBV6-1

CDR3aa: CASSSGLAGGNEQFF
CDR3nt: TGTGCCAGCAGCTCAGGACTAGCGGGAGGCAATGAGCAGTTCTTC
j_gene: TRBJ2-1
d_gene: TRBD2
abundance: -
v_gene: TRBV5-4

CDR3aa: CASRTAGTGATDTQYF
CDR3nt: TGTGCCAGCAGAACGGCCGGGACAGGAGCCACAGATACGCAGTATTTT
j_gene: TRBJ2-3
d_gene: TRBD1
abundance: once
v_gene: TRBV27

CDR3aa: CASSGAGGYTEAFF
CDR3nt: TGCGCCAGCAGTGGCGCAGGGGGCTACACTGAAGCTTTCTTT
j_gene: TRBJ1-1
d_gene: TRBD1
abundance: once
v_gene: TRBV10-2

CDR3aa: CASSEVGEEADTQYF
CDR3nt: TGTGCCAGCAGTGAAGTGGGAGAGGAGGCAGATACGCAGTATTTT
j_gene: TRBJ2-3
d_gene: -
abundance: -
v_gene: TRBV6-1

CDR3aa: CASSIGGQYNEKLFF
CDR3nt: TGTGCCAGTAGTATTGGTGGGCAGTATAATGAAAAACTGTTTTTT
j_gene: TRBJ1-4
d_gene: -
abundance: few
v_gene: TRBV19

CDR3aa: CASSLEALPYEQYF
CDR3nt: TGCGCCAGCAGCTTGGAGGCACTACCCTACGAGCAGTACTTC
j_gene: TRBJ2-7
d_gene: -
abundance: -
v_gene: TRBV5-1

CDR3aa: CASGLVLGLAGLNYEQYF
CDR3nt: TGTGCTAGTGGTTTGGTACTGGGACTAGCGGGACTCAACTACGAGCAGTACTTC
j_gene: TRBJ2-7
d_gene: TRBD2
abundance: -
v_gene: TRBV12-5

CDR3aa: CASSPGGTGVHEQYF
CDR3nt: TGTGCCAGCAGCCCCGGGGGGACAGGAGTCCACGAGCAGTACTTC
j_gene: TRBJ2-7
d_gene: -
abundance: -
v_gene: TRBV5-5

CDR3aa: CASTPLGAGGSTGELFF
CDR3nt: TGTGCCAGCACTCCCCTTGGGGCGGGAGGGAGCACCGGGGAGCTGTTTTTT
j_gene: TRBJ2-2
d_gene: TRBD2
abundance: once
v_gene: TRBV7-8

CDR3aa: CSVEVDSYNEQFF
CDR3nt: TGCAGCGTTGAGGTCGACAGCTACAATGAGCAGTTCTTC
j_gene: TRBJ2-1
d_gene: -
abundance: -
v_gene: TRBV29-1

CDR3aa: CASSIARDTQHF
CDR3nt: TGTGCCAGTAGTATAGCCCGGGACACTCAGCATTTT
j_gene: TRBJ1-5
d_gene: -
abundance: -
v_gene: TRBV19

CDR3aa: CASSLGQGFFQETQYF
CDR3nt: TGTGCCAGCAGCTTGGGACAGGGTTTTTTTCAAGAGACCCAGTACTTC
j_gene: TRBJ2-5
d_gene: TRBD1
abundance: -
v_gene: TRBV11-2

CDR3aa: CASSLQGSEQYF
CDR3nt: TGTGCCAGCAGCTTACAGGGAAGCGAGCAGTACTTC
j_gene: TRBJ2-7
d_gene: -
abundance: many
v_gene: TRBV5-8

CDR3aa: CASSRAGGNTEAFF
CDR3nt: TGTGCCAGCAGTAGGGCAGGGGGGAACACTGAAGCTTTCTTT
j_gene: TRBJ1-1
d_gene: TRBD1
abundance: -
v_gene: TRBV28

CDR3aa: CAWKSDYEQYF
CDR3nt: TGTGCCTGGAAATCAGACTACGAGCAGTACTTC
j_gene: TRBJ2-7
d_gene: -
abundance: -
v_gene: TRBV30

CDR3aa: CASSTIPGTEAFF
CDR3nt: TGTGCCAGCAGCACCATCCCGGGCACTGAAGCTTTCTTT
j_gene: TRBJ1-1
d_gene: -
abundance: -
v_gene: TRBV6-5

CDR3aa: CASSNLGTQDF
CDR3nt: TGTGCCAGCAGCAATCTTGGAACGCAGGATTTT
j_gene: TRBJ2-3
d_gene: -
abundance: -
v_gene: TRBV7-9

CDR3aa: CASSLLTGGNEQFF
CDR3nt: TGCGCCAGCAGCTTGTTGACAGGGGGCAATGAGCAGTTCTTC
j_gene: TRBJ2-1
d_gene: TRBD1
abundance: once
v_gene: TRBV5-1